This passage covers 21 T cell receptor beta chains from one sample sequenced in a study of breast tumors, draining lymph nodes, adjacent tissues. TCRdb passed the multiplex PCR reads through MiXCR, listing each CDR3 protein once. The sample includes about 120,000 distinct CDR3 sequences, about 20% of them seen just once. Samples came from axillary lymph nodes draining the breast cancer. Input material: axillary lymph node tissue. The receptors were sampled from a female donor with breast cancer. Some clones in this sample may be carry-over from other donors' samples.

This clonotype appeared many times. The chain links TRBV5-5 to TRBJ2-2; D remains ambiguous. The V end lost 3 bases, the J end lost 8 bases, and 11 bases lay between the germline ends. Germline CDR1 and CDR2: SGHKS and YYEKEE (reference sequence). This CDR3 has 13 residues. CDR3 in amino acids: CASSWAELGELFF. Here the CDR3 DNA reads TGTGCCAGCAGCTGGGCTGAACTAGGGGAGCTGTTTTTT. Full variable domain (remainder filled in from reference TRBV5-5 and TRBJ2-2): DAGVTQSPTHLIKTRGQQVTLRCSPISGHKSVSWYQQVLGQGPQFIFQYYEKEERGRGNFPDRFSARQFPNYSSELNVNALLLGDSALYLCASSWAELGELFFGEGSRLTVL.

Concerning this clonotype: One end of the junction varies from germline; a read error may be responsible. CDR3 residues: CASSSGSGRGSGHTIYF. Written as DNA, the CDR3 is TGTGCCAGCAGTTCCGGCAGTGGCAGGGGATCTGGACACACCATATATTTT. The rearrangement uses TRBV6-5 and TRBJ1-3; D may be TRBD1 (6 bases). This CDR3 comprises 17 residues. Germline V gene lookup returns CDR1 MNHEY and CDR2 SVGAGI.

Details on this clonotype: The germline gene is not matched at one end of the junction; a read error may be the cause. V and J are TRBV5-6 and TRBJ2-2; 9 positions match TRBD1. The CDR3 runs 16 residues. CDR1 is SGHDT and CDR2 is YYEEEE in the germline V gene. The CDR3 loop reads CASSPPQGQGAGGLFF. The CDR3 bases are TGTGCCAGCAGTCCCCCCCAGGGACAGGGTGCCGGGGGGCTGTTTTTT.

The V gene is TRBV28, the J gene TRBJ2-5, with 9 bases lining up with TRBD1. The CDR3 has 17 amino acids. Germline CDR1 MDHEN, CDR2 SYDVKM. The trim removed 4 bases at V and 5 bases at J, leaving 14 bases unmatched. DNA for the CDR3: TGTGCCAGCAGTTCGCTCGTCCCGGGACAGGGTTCCGAGACCCAGTACTTC. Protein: CASSSLVPGQGSETQYF.

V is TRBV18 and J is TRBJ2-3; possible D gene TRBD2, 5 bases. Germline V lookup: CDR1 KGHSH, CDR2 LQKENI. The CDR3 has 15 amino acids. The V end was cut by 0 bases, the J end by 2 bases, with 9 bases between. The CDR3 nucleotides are TGTGCCAGCTCACCACCCCCGGGGTCCACAGATACGCAGTATTTT. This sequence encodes CASSPPPGSTDTQYF. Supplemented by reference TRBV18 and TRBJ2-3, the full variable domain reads NAGVMQNPRHLVRRRGQEARLRCSPMKGHSHVYWYRQLPEEGLKFMVYLQKENIIDESGMPKERFSAEFPKEGPSILRIQQVVRGDSAAYFCASSPPPGSTDTQYFGPGTRLTVL.

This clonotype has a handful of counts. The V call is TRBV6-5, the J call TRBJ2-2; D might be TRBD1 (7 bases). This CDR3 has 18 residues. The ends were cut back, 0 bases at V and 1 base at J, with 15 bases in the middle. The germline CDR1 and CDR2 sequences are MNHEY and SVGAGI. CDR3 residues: CASSYSGGQEMNTGELFF. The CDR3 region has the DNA TGTGCCAGCAGTTACTCGGGAGGACAGGAAATGAACACCGGGGAGCTGTTTTTT.

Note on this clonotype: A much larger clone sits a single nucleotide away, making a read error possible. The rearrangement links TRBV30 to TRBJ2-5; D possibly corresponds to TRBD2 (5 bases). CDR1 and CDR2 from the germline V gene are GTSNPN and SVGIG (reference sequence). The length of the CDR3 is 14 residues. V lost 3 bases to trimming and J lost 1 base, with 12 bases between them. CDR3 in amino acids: CAWRKIGLQETQYF. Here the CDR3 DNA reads TGTGCCTGGAGAAAAATTGGACTCCAAGAGACCCAGTACTTC.

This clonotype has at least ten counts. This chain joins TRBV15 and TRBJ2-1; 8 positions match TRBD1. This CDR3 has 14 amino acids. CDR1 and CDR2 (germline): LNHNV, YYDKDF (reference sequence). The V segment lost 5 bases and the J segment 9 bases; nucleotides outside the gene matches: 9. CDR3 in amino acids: CATSPQGGSFEQFF. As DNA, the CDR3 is TGTGCCACCAGCCCACAGGGGGGTTCGTTTGAGCAGTTCTTC. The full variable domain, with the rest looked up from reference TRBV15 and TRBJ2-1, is DAMVIQNPRYQVTQFGKPVTLSCSQTLNHNVMYWYQQKSSQAPKLLFHYYDKDFNNEADTPDNFQSRRPNTSFCFLDIRSPGLGDTAMYLCATSPQGGSFEQFFGPGTRLTVL.

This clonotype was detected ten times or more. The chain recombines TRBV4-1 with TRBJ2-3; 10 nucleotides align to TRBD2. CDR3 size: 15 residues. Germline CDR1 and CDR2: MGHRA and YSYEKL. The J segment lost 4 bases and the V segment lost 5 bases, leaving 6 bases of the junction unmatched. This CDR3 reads CASSVGLAFADTQYF. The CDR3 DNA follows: TGCGCCAGCAGCGTGGGACTAGCGTTTGCAGATACGCAGTATTTT.

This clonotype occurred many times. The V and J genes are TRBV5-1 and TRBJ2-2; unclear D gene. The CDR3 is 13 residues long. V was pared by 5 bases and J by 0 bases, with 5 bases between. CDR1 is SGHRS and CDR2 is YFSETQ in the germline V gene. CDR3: CASRQTNTGELFF. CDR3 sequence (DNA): TGCGCCAGCAGACAGACGAACACCGGGGAGCTGTTTTTT.

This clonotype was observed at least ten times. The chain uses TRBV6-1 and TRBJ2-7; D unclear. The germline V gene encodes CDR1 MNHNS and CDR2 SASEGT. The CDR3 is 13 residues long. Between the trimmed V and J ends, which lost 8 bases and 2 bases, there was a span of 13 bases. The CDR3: CASSPDGAYEQYF. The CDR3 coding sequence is TGTGCCAGCTCCCCGGACGGTGCCTACGAGCAGTACTTC.

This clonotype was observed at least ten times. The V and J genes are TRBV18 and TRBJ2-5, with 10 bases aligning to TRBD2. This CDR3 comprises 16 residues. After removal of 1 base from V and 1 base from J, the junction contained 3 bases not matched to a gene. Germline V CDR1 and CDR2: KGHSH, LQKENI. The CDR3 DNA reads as TGTGCCAGCTCACCACGGAGCGGGGGGGGCCAAGAGACCCAGTACTTC. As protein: CASSPRSGGGQETQYF.

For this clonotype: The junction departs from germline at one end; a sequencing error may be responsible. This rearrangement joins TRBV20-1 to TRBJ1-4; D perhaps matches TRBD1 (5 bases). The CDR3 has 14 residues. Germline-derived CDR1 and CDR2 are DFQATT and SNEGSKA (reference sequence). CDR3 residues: CGVKTAGPGERLFF. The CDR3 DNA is TGCGGTGTCAAGACTGCAGGGCCTGGGGAAAGACTGTTTTTT.

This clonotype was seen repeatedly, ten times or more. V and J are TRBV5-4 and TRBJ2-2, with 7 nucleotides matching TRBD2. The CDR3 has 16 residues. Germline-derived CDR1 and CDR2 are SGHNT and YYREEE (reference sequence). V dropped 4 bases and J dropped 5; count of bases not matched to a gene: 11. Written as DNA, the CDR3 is TGTGCCAGCAGCCCTCGTACGGGGGGAGGTACCGGGGAGCTGTTTTTT. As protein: CASSPRTGGGTGELFF.

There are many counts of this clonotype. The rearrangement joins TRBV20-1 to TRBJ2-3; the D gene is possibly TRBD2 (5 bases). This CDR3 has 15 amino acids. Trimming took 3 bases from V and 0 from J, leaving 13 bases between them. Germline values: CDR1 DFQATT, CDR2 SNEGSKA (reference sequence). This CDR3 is CSASRSSFSTDTQYF. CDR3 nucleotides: TGCAGTGCTAGCCGCTCTAGCTTTAGCACAGATACGCAGTATTTT.

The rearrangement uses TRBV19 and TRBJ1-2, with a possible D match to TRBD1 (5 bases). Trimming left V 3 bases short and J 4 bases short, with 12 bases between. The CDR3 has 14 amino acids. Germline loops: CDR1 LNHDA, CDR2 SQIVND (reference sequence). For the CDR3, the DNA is TGTGCCAGTAGTATCATCGGCCAGGGCTATGGCTACACCTTC. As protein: CASSIIGQGYGYTF.

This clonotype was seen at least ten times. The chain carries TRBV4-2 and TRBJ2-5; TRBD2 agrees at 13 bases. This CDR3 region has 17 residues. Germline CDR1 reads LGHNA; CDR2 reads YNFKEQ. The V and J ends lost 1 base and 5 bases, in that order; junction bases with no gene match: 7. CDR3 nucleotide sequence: TGTGCCAGCAGCCAAGGGAAGACTAGCGGGAGGAGGGAGACCCAGTACTTC. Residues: CASSQGKTSGRRETQYF.

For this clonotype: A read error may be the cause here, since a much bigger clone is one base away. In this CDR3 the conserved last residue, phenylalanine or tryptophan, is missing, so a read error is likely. Here the CDR3 DNA reads TGTGCCAGTAGATACAGGGGGCGAAATGAAAAACTGTTTTCT. It is translated as CASRYRGRNEKLFS. The chain recombines TRBV19 with TRBJ1-4; 9 bases match TRBD1. The V segment lost 6 bases and the J segment 5 bases; nucleotides outside the gene matches: 4. Germline V lookup: CDR1 LNHDA, CDR2 SQIVND (reference sequence). CDR3 size: 14 residues.

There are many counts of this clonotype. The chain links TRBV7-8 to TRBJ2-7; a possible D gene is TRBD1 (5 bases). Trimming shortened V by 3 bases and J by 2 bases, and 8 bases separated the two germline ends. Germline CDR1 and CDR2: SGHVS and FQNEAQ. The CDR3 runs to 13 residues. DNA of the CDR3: TGTGCCAGCAGCTTTGCAGGGACCTACGAGCAGTACTTC. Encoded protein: CASSFAGTYEQYF.

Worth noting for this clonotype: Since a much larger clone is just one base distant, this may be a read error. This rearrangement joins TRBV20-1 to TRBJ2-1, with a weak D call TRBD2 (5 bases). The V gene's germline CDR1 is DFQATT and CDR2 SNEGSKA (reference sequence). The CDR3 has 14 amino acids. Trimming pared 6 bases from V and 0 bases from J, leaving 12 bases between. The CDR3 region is CSAIALSSYNEQFF. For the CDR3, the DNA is TGCAGTGCCATAGCGCTCAGCTCCTACAATGAGCAGTTCTTC.

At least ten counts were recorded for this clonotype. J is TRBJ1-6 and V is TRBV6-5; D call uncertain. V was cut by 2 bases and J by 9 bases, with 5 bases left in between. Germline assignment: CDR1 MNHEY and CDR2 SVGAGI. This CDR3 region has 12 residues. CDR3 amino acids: CASSYPGSPLHF. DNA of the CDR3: TGTGCCAGCAGTTACCCGGGTTCACCCCTCCACTTT.